This T cell receptor beta chain stems from a study of identical twins. Via MiXCR, TCRdb re-called the 5' RACE reads, giving one row per CDR3 protein. The sample consists of around 510,000 distinct CDR3 sequences, roughly an eighth of them appearing once. Concerning this clonotype itself: Antigen specificity is unknown.

Study observations and caveats: Among beta out-of-frame sequences, excess sharing between twins appeared weaker. Sequences that were out-of-frame, alpha and twin-shared displayed an excess of low generation probability.

Deletions cut 6 bases from V and 4 bases from J, with 12 bases between. This CDR3 contains 13 residues. These data are also associated with another study on yellow fever vaccine responses in identical twins. From that second work: The T cell response to vaccination in identical twins was reportedly partly convergent and partly personalized.

The chain recombines TRBV12-3 or TRBV12-4 with TRBJ1-2; TRBD1 is a possible D gene (5 bases). Sample: CD4+ T cells sorted from blood. This sequence originates from a woman younger than 35 in good health. In DNA, the CDR3 is TGTGCCAGCAGCCCCAACGGGGCCTATGGCTACACCTTC. Encoded protein: CASSPNGAYGYTF.